This is a list of T cell receptor beta chains from one sample in a study of T cells in Graves' hyperthyroidism and ophthalmopathy. MiXCR was run by TCRdb on the multiplex PCR reads, yielding one entry per CDR3 protein. The sample records about 350,000 distinct CDR3 sequences, 18% being singletons. The sample comprised blood. The receptors stem from a woman between 40 and 50 years old with Graves' ophthalmopathy. CDR3s include the opening cysteine and the closing phenylalanine or tryptophan. D genes are given only for firm matches. Expanded clones are given a class, and other clones once, few, many or no size at all.

V	J	size	D	CDR3	DNA
TRBV7-3	TRBJ2-2	many	.	CASSRAPNTGELFF	TGTGCCAGCAGCCGGGCCCCAAACACCGGGGAGCTGTTTTTT
TRBV28	TRBJ2-7	many	TRBD1	CASSETGGHYEQYF	TGTGCCAGCAGCGAGACAGGGGGTCACTACGAGCAGTACTTC
TRBV7-2	TRBJ2-7	many	.	CASSLASMHYEQYF	TGTGCCAGCAGCTTAGCCTCTATGCATTACGAGCAGTACTTC
TRBV20-1	TRBJ1-1	many	.	CSAREGSAGNTEAFF	TGCAGTGCTAGAGAGGGATCGGCAGGGAACACTGAAGCTTTCTTT
TRBV27	TRBJ1-5	many	.	CASSLRGDYSNQPQHF	TGTGCCAGCAGTTTAAGGGGGGATTATAGCAATCAGCCCCAGCATTTT
TRBV4-1	TRBJ1-2	many	TRBD1	CASSQDPRTGNYGYTF	TGCGCCAGCAGCCAAGACCCCCGGACAGGGAACTATGGCTACACCTTC
TRBV28	TRBJ1-6	.	.	CASSWTAFNSPLHF	TGTGCCAGCAGTTGGACAGCCTTTAATTCACCCCTCCACTTT
TRBV6-2/TRBV6-3	TRBJ1-1	.	TRBD1	CASSYSPGGGTEAFF	TGTGCCAGCAGTTACTCCCCAGGGGGAGGAACTGAAGCTTTCTTT
TRBV6-2/TRBV6-3	TRBJ1-3	many	.	CASSYSKNTIYF	TGTGCCAGCAGTTACTCGAAGAACACCATATATTTT
TRBV18	TRBJ2-2	.	TRBD2	CASSPPGLAGATGELFF	TGTGCCAGCTCACCACCCGGGCTAGCGGGAGCAACCGGGGAGCTGTTTTTT
TRBV20-1	TRBJ1-2	many	TRBD1	CSARDGQGPLDGYTF	TGCAGTGCTAGAGACGGACAGGGGCCCTTGGATGGCTACACCTTC
TRBV5-1	TRBJ2-7	many	TRBD2	CASSLTVAGGLSYEQYF	TGCGCCAGCAGCTTGACGGTAGCGGGAGGGCTCTCATACGAGCAGTACTTC
TRBV12-3/TRBV12-4	TRBJ1-1	many	TRBD1	CASRHRGRGNTEAFF	TGTGCCAGCAGACACAGGGGGCGAGGGAACACTGAAGCTTTCTTT
TRBV12-3/TRBV12-4	TRBJ1-1	.	.	CASSPKQIASEAFF	TGTGCCAGCAGTCCCAAACAGATCGCATCTGAAGCTTTCTTT
TRBV29-1	TRBJ2-5	many	TRBD1	CSFRQGAETQYF	TGCAGCTTTCGACAGGGTGCGGAGACCCAGTACTTC
TRBV7-9	TRBJ1-3	many	.	CASSRDNSGNTIYF	TGTGCCAGCAGCAGGGACAACTCTGGAAACACCATATATTTT
TRBV12-3/TRBV12-4	TRBJ2-7	many	.	CASSLGLYEQYF	TGTGCCAGCAGTTTGGGACTTTACGAGCAGTACTTC
TRBV6-5	TRBJ1-1	many	.	CASSYTAGTGWTEAFF	TGTGCCAGCAGTTACACGGCGGGTACAGGATGGACTGAAGCTTTCTTT
TRBV19	TRBJ1-2	many	.	CASSIGVGRVLGYTF	TGTGCCAGTAGTATTGGCGTGGGCAGGGTTCTTGGCTACACCTTC
TRBV27	TRBJ1-6	many	.	CASSYRAQGSPLHF	TGTGCCAGCAGCTACAGGGCCCAAGGTTCACCCCTCCACTTT
TRBV6-1	TRBJ2-5	many	TRBD1	CASRQNRGEAETQYF	TGTGCCAGCAGGCAAAACAGGGGAGAGGCAGAGACCCAGTACTTC
TRBV2	TRBJ2-3	many	TRBD1	CASGTGVANTQYF	TGTGCCAGCGGGACAGGGGTTGCGAATACGCAGTATTTT
TRBV6-5	TRBJ2-7	many	TRBD1	CASGTGPFYEQYF	TGTGCCAGCGGGACAGGGCCCTTCTACGAGCAGTACTTC
TRBV7-8	TRBJ2-7	.	.	CASSFSDTIEQYF	TGTGCCAGCAGCTTTTCGGACACCATAGAGCAGTACTTC
TRBV19	TRBJ1-5	many	.	CASSPNSNQPQHF	TGTGCCAGTAGTCCGAATAGCAATCAGCCCCAGCATTTT
TRBV24-1	TRBJ2-5	many	.	CATSDARGRGTQYF	TGTGCCACCAGTGACGCCAGGGGTCGGGGGACCCAGTACTTC
TRBV27	TRBJ2-7	many	TRBD1	CASRGTGFNEQYF	TGTGCCAGCAGGGGGACAGGGTTTAACGAGCAGTACTTC
TRBV12-3/TRBV12-4	TRBJ1-2	.	TRBD1	CASSRDRGYTF	TGTGCCAGCAGTAGGGACAGGGGTTACACCTTC
TRBV6-2/TRBV6-3	TRBJ2-5	.	TRBD1	CASSYRGRATGSFKETQYF	TGTGCCAGCAGTTACAGAGGAAGAGCGACAGGGAGTTTCAAAGAGACCCAGTACTTC
TRBV9	TRBJ2-5	many	.	CASSVDSGDGETQYF	TGTGCCAGCAGCGTAGATAGCGGAGATGGGGAGACCCAGTACTTC
TRBV6-1	TRBJ1-3	.	TRBD1	CASSESRGRGQDSGNTIYF	TGTGCCAGCAGTGAATCCAGGGGTAGGGGGCAGGACTCTGGAAACACCATATATTTT
TRBV2	TRBJ2-7	.	.	CASSEEGPRRQYF	TGTGCCAGCAGTGAGGAGGGACCCAGACGGCAGTACTTC
TRBV10-3	TRBJ2-5	many	.	CAISEGPLQETQYF	TGTGCCATCAGTGAGGGGCCCCTCCAAGAGACCCAGTACTTC
TRBV27	TRBJ2-5	many	.	CASSLSASLQETQYF	TGTGCCAGCAGTTTAAGTGCTAGCCTCCAAGAGACCCAGTACTTC
TRBV4-1	TRBJ2-7	many	TRBD2	CASSQDLVGRDYHGYEQYF	TGCGCCAGCAGCCAAGACTTGGTTGGTCGGGACTACCATGGATACGAGCAGTACTTC
TRBV19	TRBJ2-7	many	TRBD1	CASSNGTGVPCEQYF	TGTGCCAGTAGTAACGGGACAGGGGTACCATGCGAGCAGTACTTC
TRBV27	TRBJ2-7	.	TRBD2	CASSDYFIAGGGYEQYF	TGTGCCAGCAGTGATTACTTTATAGCGGGAGGAGGCTACGAGCAGTACTTC
TRBV7-8	TRBJ1-2	.	.	CASSLGKSRGYTF	TGTGCCAGCAGCCTGGGGAAATCGAGGGGCTACACCTTC
TRBV20-1	TRBJ2-5	many	TRBD2	CSARTSGSTQYF	TGCAGTGCTAGGACTAGCGGGAGCACCCAGTACTTC
TRBV6-1	TRBJ1-2	.	TRBD1	CASTPGQGGSATF	TGTGCCAGCACACCGGGACAGGGAGGTTCAGCCACCTTC
TRBV7-2	TRBJ2-7	many	.	CASSFGNRGGDEQYF	TGTGCCAGCAGCTTTGGAAACAGGGGGGGTGACGAGCAGTACTTC
TRBV4-1	TRBJ2-4	few	TRBD2	CASSLGGLAGNIQYF	TGCGCCAGCAGCCTGGGTGGGCTAGCGGGAAACATTCAGTACTTC
TRBV10-2	TRBJ2-7	many	.	CASSDWNYEQYF	TGCGCCAGCAGTGACTGGAACTACGAGCAGTACTTC
TRBV5-1	TRBJ2-7	few	TRBD2	CASSLGLAATLDYEQYF	TGCGCCAGCAGCCTAGGACTAGCGGCCACGCTGGACTACGAGCAGTACTTC
TRBV12-3/TRBV12-4	TRBJ2-7	many	.	CASSLTISYEQYF	TGTGCCAGCAGTTTAACCATCTCCTACGAGCAGTACTTC
TRBV7-9	TRBJ2-7	many	TRBD2	CASSPRPGNSGRVYEQYF	TGTGCCAGCAGCCCCAGGCCCGGCAACAGCGGGAGGGTATACGAGCAGTACTTC
TRBV20-1	TRBJ2-7	.	.	CSASKRDTYEQYF	TGCAGTGCTAGTAAACGGGATACCTACGAGCAGTACTTC
TRBV6-1	TRBJ2-5	.	TRBD2	CASRGAGDAETQYF	TGTGCCAGCAGGGGAGCGGGAGATGCGGAGACCCAGTACTTC
TRBV29-1	TRBJ2-7	many	.	CSVIRLGGGYEQYF	TGCAGCGTGATCCGTTTGGGCGGTGGCTACGAGCAGTACTTC
TRBV28	TRBJ1-3	many	TRBD1	CASSSGGIGNTIYF	TGTGCCAGCAGTTCAGGGGGCATTGGAAACACCATATATTTT
TRBV6-5	TRBJ2-2	many	.	CASSSWTATGELFF	TGTGCCAGCAGTTCCTGGACTGCCACCGGGGAGCTGTTTTTT
TRBV2	TRBJ2-7	.	.	CASRKGEQYF	TGTGCCAGCAGGAAAGGAGAGCAGTACTTC
TRBV4-1	TRBJ2-7	.	.	CASSGEARTYEQYF	TGCGCCAGCAGCGGGGAGGCTAGAACCTACGAGCAGTACTTC
TRBV28	TRBJ1-1	many	.	CASSLIGGVLVDTEAFF	TGTGCCAGCAGTTTGATCGGGGGTGTGCTAGTGGACACTGAAGCTTTCTTT
TRBV24-1	TRBJ1-2	many	.	CATRKITRQKEFHGYTF	TGTGCCACCAGAAAGATTACACGACAGAAAGAGTTCCATGGCTACACCTTC
TRBV6-5	TRBJ2-7	.	.	CASSYGWGYEQYF	TGTGCCAGCAGTTATGGGTGGGGCTACGAGCAGTACTTC
TRBV6-5	TRBJ1-1	many	.	CASSPEYRVAGEAFF	TGTGCCAGCAGTCCCGAGTACAGGGTAGCAGGTGAAGCTTTCTTT
TRBV20-1	TRBJ2-7	many	TRBD2	CSARDMVAGAYEQYF	TGCAGTGCTAGAGATATGGTAGCGGGGGCCTACGAGCAGTACTTC
TRBV12-3/TRBV12-4	TRBJ1-1	.	TRBD1	CASSFPHVQGTTEAFF	TGTGCCAGCAGTTTCCCTCATGTACAGGGGACCACTGAAGCTTTCTTT
TRBV12-3/TRBV12-4	TRBJ2-5	.	.	CASSLFLRETQYF	TGTGCCAGCAGTTTATTTCTGCGGGAGACCCAGTACTTC